This TCR beta chain was recorded in a study of regulatory T cells in long-lasting Graves disease. This clonotype occurred a few times. CDR3-region Arm-PCR and iRepertoire HTBI primers produced the TCR beta libraries. TCRdb used MiXCR to reprocess the multiplex PCR reads, holding one entry per CDR3 protein. The profile covers some 500,000 distinct CDR3 sequences, with more than 15% appearing a single time and roughly 25% taken by the ten largest. Specified time point: newly diagnosed GD, antithyroid drugs for less than 3 months. PBMCs were the source of the RNA used for TCR sequencing. Patients of an endocrinology department in Xi'an, China, were included. Collection of peripheral blood (roughly 9.8 milliliters) was done using EDTA tubes. This CDR3 is built from 16 residues. Germline V gene data show CDR1 as MNHNS and CDR2 as SASEGT. The V gene end was trimmed by 6 bases and the J gene end by 0 bases; junction bases not matched to a gene: 7.

These records were also assigned to another study, of T cells in Graves' hyperthyroidism and ophthalmopathy. That paper notes: Disease duration under 2 months; hyperthyroidism patients were aged 18 to 65. On the basis of clinical symptoms, serum thyroxine and TRAb, thyroid ultrasound and orbital computed tomography, diagnoses were made.

The sample consisted of peripheral blood mononuclear cells (PBMCs), taken at new diagnosis, from a patient treated with antithyroid drugs. V usage is TRBV6-1 and J usage is TRBJ1-3; 8 bases agree with TRBD1. This receptor was taken from a woman in her forties or fifties with Graves disease. DNA of the CDR3: TGTGCCAGCAGCACCCGACAGGGGCTCTCTGGAAACACCATATATTTT. It encodes CASSTRQGLSGNTIYF.